The clone carrying this T cell receptor (beta chain) was found a few times. Its antigen is not known. There are 18 residues in the CDR3. Per the germline V gene, CDR1 is SGHDT and CDR2 is YYEEEE. Trimming removed 0 bases from V and 7 bases from J, with 22 bases in between. These data are taken from a study of cytomegalovirus exposure and HLA in healthy donors. The PCR had 60 Vbeta and 13 Jbeta primers. Original processing notes: An analysis performed later counted roughly 80 million unique TCR beta chains (roughly 10 million of them shared). The repertoire was sequenced with immunoSEQ multiplex PCR; TCRdb's copy has only in-frame clones and lacks some. D and trimming were read from the DNA, whereas the V and J calls and clone size are those reported in that table. The sample yields roughly 150,000 clones, roughly 85% seen once. Study results and limitations: Trimming of TCR beta V- and J-genes showed a link, identified in a later analysis, to a missense DCLRE1C variant. Using a false discovery rate of 0.05, a later analysis showed that roughly 16,000 TCR beta sequences were associated with HLA alleles. A few CMV-associated chains were confirmed in vitro to be specific for CMV antigens.

The sequence derives from a man aged 25 to 40 in good health and CMV-seropositive. V and J are TRBV5-6 and TRBJ1-4; D remains ambiguous. The sequenced material came from PBMCs. The CDR3: CASSLAPWSREFGEKLFF. The DNA for the CDR3 is TGTGCCAGCAGCTTGGCCCCATGGTCTCGGGAGTTCGGTGAAAAACTGTTTTTT.